Listed below are T cell receptor beta chains from one sample, sequenced in a study of beta chain features in type 1 diabetes. The protocol was immunoSEQ multiplex PCR, while the TCRdb copy is restricted to in-frame clones and leaves out a portion. The sample yields fewer than 400,000 clones, 7% to 9% seen once. Material: central memory CD4+ T cells from blood. These receptors were collected from a woman aged 18-29 years in good health. Both conserved end residues are part of each CDR3. The D gene is left open where the match is weak. Size is stated for part of the rows, as once, few or many counts, or as a class when the clone is expanded.

CDR3 DNA: TGTGCCAGCAGTGTGAGCGGGAGGGAGACCCAGTACTTC
CDR3 protein: CASSVSGRETQYF
D gene: TRBD2
J gene: TRBJ2-5
clone size: many
V gene: TRBV6-1

CDR3 DNA: TGTGCCAGCAGTTCCGGGCAGCACTCTGGGGCCAACGTCCTGACTTTC
CDR3 protein: CASSSGQHSGANVLTF
D gene: -
J gene: TRBJ2-6
clone size: many
V gene: TRBV7-9

CDR3 DNA: TGTGCCAGCAGCTTAGCCCTCCAACTAGCGGGGGACACAGATACGCAGTATTTT
CDR3 protein: CASSLALQLAGDTDTQYF
D gene: TRBD2
J gene: TRBJ2-3
clone size: once
V gene: TRBV13

CDR3 DNA: TGTGCCAGCAGCCCCGGGACAGGGGGGTCTGGCTACACCTTC
CDR3 protein: CASSPGTGGSGYTF
D gene: TRBD1
J gene: TRBJ1-2
clone size: many
V gene: TRBV2

CDR3 DNA: TGTGCCAGTCGACCGTTCAGTTCTGAAGCTTTCTTT
CDR3 protein: CASRPFSSEAFF
D gene: -
J gene: TRBJ1-1
clone size: -
V gene: TRBV6-5

CDR3 DNA: TGTGCCAGCAGCAAAGTAGACAGAGAGACCTACGAGCAGTACTTC
CDR3 protein: CASSKVDRETYEQYF
D gene: -
J gene: TRBJ2-7
clone size: -
V gene: TRBV21-1

CDR3 DNA: TGTGCCAGCAGTCGACAGGGAGAAGAGACCCAGTACTTC
CDR3 protein: CASSRQGEETQYF
D gene: TRBD1
J gene: TRBJ2-5
clone size: -
V gene: TRBV6-5

CDR3 DNA: TGTGCCAGCAGTTCCCCACATGGGACTAGCGGGAGAGGCAATGAGCAGTTCTTC
CDR3 protein: CASSSPHGTSGRGNEQFF
D gene: TRBD2
J gene: TRBJ2-1
clone size: few
V gene: TRBV27

CDR3 DNA: TGTGCCAGTAGTATACTCACCGGGACTCACACAGATACGCAGTATTTT
CDR3 protein: CASSILTGTHTDTQYF
D gene: -
J gene: TRBJ2-3
clone size: few
V gene: TRBV19

CDR3 DNA: TGCGCCAGCAGCCAAGAAGGTTCAAGGGAGACCCAGTACTTC
CDR3 protein: CASSQEGSRETQYF
D gene: -
J gene: TRBJ2-5
clone size: few
V gene: TRBV4-3

CDR3 DNA: TGTGCCAGCAGCTCCGGACTAGCGGGAGGGTACGAGCAGTACTTC
CDR3 protein: CASSSGLAGGYEQYF
D gene: TRBD2
J gene: TRBJ2-7
clone size: few
V gene: TRBV7-2

CDR3 DNA: TGTGCCAGCCCCTCCCGGAGCAATCAGCCCCAGCATTTT
CDR3 protein: CASPSRSNQPQHF
D gene: -
J gene: TRBJ1-5
clone size: few
V gene: TRBV6-5

CDR3 DNA: TGTGCCAGCAGCTATTCCTTCTACGAGCAGTACTTC
CDR3 protein: CASSYSFYEQYF
D gene: -
J gene: TRBJ2-7
clone size: -
V gene: TRBV5-6

CDR3 DNA: TGTGCCAGCGCTGACAGGGCGCGAGAGACCCAGTACTTC
CDR3 protein: CASADRARETQYF
D gene: TRBD1
J gene: TRBJ2-5
clone size: few
V gene: TRBV15

CDR3 DNA: TGTGCCAGCAGCTTCAGGGTTGGATGGGAGACCCAGTACTTC
CDR3 protein: CASSFRVGWETQYF
D gene: -
J gene: TRBJ2-5
clone size: few
V gene: TRBV7-9

CDR3 DNA: TGTGCCAGCTCACCACCGGGGAGGCACGATGGCTACACCTTC
CDR3 protein: CASSPPGRHDGYTF
D gene: -
J gene: TRBJ1-2
clone size: -
V gene: TRBV18

CDR3 DNA: TGTGCCAGCAGCGCCGGGACTAGCGGGAGGGCCATCTTC
CDR3 protein: CASSAGTSGRAIF
D gene: TRBD2
J gene: TRBJ2-1
clone size: -
V gene: TRBV7-2

CDR3 DNA: TGTGCCAGCAGCCACCGCTACGAGCAGTACTTC
CDR3 protein: CASSHRYEQYF
D gene: -
J gene: TRBJ2-7
clone size: -
V gene: TRBV5-6

CDR3 DNA: TGTGCCAGCAGCCAAGGCAGGGGGCTGGACACCGGGGAGCTGTTTTTT
CDR3 protein: CASSQGRGLDTGELFF
D gene: TRBD1
J gene: TRBJ2-2
clone size: -
V gene: TRBV7-2

CDR3 DNA: TGTGCCACCCTATCAACAGGGGGGCTGGGCGAGCAGTACTTC
CDR3 protein: CATLSTGGLGEQYF
D gene: TRBD1
J gene: TRBJ2-7
clone size: -
V gene: TRBV10-3

CDR3 DNA: TGTGCCAGCAGTGCGAGGGGGCTGAACACCGGGGAGCTGTTTTTT
CDR3 protein: CASSARGLNTGELFF
D gene: TRBD1
J gene: TRBJ2-2
clone size: many
V gene: TRBV2

CDR3 DNA: TGTGCCAGCAGCGTAGGAGACTCCATCCGGACCCAGTACTTC
CDR3 protein: CASSVGDSIRTQYF
D gene: -
J gene: TRBJ2-5
clone size: few
V gene: TRBV9

CDR3 DNA: TGCAGCAGTGGGCAAGAGACCCAGTACTTC
CDR3 protein: CSSGQETQYF
D gene: -
J gene: TRBJ2-5
clone size: few
V gene: TRBV29-1

CDR3 DNA: TGCAGCGTTGAAGATCGGGGGAGTAGGGAGACCCAGTACTTC
CDR3 protein: CSVEDRGSRETQYF
D gene: -
J gene: TRBJ2-5
clone size: -
V gene: TRBV29-1

CDR3 DNA: TGCAGCGTTGAAGATTGGGATGGAACAGATACGCAGTATTTT
CDR3 protein: CSVEDWDGTDTQYF
D gene: -
J gene: TRBJ2-3
clone size: -
V gene: TRBV29-1

CDR3 DNA: TGTGCCAGCAGCTTGGCCGTAGATGTTGCGGAGCACACCGGGGAGCTGTTTTTT
CDR3 protein: CASSLAVDVAEHTGELFF
D gene: -
J gene: TRBJ2-2
clone size: few
V gene: TRBV5-6

CDR3 DNA: TGTGCCGGCTACGGAGGAGACACCATATATTTT
CDR3 protein: CAGYGGDTIYF
D gene: -
J gene: TRBJ1-3
clone size: few
V gene: TRBV10-3

CDR3 DNA: TGCGCCAGCAGTCCCCAGGGACACAGTGGCTACACCTTC
CDR3 protein: CASSPQGHSGYTF
D gene: -
J gene: TRBJ1-2
clone size: -
V gene: TRBV10-2

CDR3 DNA: TGTGCCAGCAGCCAAGGATTGAGTTCCACGAACACCGGGGAGCTGTTTTTT
CDR3 protein: CASSQGLSSTNTGELFF
D gene: -
J gene: TRBJ2-2
clone size: -
V gene: TRBV14

CDR3 DNA: TGTGCCAGCAGCCTTTCAAACACCGGGCCGAGGGGAGAGACCCAGTACTTC
CDR3 protein: CASSLSNTGPRGETQYF
D gene: -
J gene: TRBJ2-5
clone size: -
V gene: TRBV11-2

CDR3 DNA: TGTGCCAGCAGCTATCTAGCGGGAGTAAATGAGCAGTTCTTC
CDR3 protein: CASSYLAGVNEQFF
D gene: TRBD2
J gene: TRBJ2-1
clone size: -
V gene: TRBV11-2